This entry concerns a single T cell receptor beta chain. The data stem from a study of blood T cell repertoires in COVID-19. Whole-study context: Collection of acute and convalescent COVID-19 samples took place in the United States, Italy and Spain. In each case, the material was cDNA or gDNA derived from T cells, B-cell-depleted T cells, or PBMCs.

In the original analysis: Amplification with reference gene primers provided the estimates of nucleated cell counts. Some clones are missing from TCRdb's copy, which holds only in-frame ones; the method was immunoSEQ multiplex PCR. For V, J and clone size, that table is used; D and trimming come from the DNA. Here the sample spans 200,000 to 300,000 clones, about 79% being singletons. Germline-derived CDR1 and CDR2 are LGHDT and YNNKEL (reference sequence). The CDR3 runs to 15 residues. V lost 9 bases and J lost 0; bases outside the gene matches: 6. This TCR was recovered from a woman of 80 years or more with acute or convalescent COVID-19. The chain is built from TRBV3-1 (or the pseudogene TRBV3-2) and TRBJ1-3; 9 bases fit TRBD1. Input material: peripheral blood. The CDR3 DNA is TGTGCCAGTGGACAGGGGACCGCCTCTGGAAACACCATATATTTT. Its translation is CASGQGTASGNTIYF.